These 16 T cell receptor beta chains came from one sample sequenced in a study of control samples from healthy donors and cancer patients. Profiled with immunoSEQ multiplex PCR; TCRdb holds only in-frame clones, not every one. The repertoire has 150,000 to 200,000 clones, 91% of them found once; the top ten carry over 1.2%. Sequencing was performed on blood. The receptors were sampled from a woman in her twenties or thirties in good health.

The chain links TRBV6-2 or TRBV6-3 to TRBJ1-1; D not resolved. Germline values: CDR1 MNHEY, CDR2 SVGEGT. The CDR3 spans 16 residues. Between the trimmed V and J ends, which lost 5 bases and 2 bases, there was a span of 18 bases. CDR3 coding DNA: TGTGCCAGCAGTGACCGACCTCCCATATCTAACACTGAAGCTTTCTTT. Amino acids: CASSDRPPISNTEAFF.

This clone has a single count. The chain links TRBV7-9 to TRBJ1-5; D remains unclear. The germline V and J ends were trimmed by 1 base and 1 base, with 11 bases remaining between them. The CDR3 covers 16 residues. Germline CDR1 SEHNR, CDR2 FQNEAQ (reference sequence). CDR3 protein: CASSLGGPLSNQPQHF. The CDR3 region has the DNA TGTGCCAGCAGCTTAGGGGGTCCCCTAAGCAATCAGCCCCAGCATTTT.

The V gene is TRBV11-2, the J gene TRBJ2-7, with TRBD1 matching over 10 bases. Trimming took 3 bases from V and 4 from J; bases not matched to a gene: 9. Per germline, CDR1 SGHAT and CDR2 FQNNGV. There are 16 residues in the CDR3. This chain's CDR3 is CASSFPSGQGRYEQYF. The CDR3 nucleotides are TGTGCCAGCAGCTTTCCCTCGGGACAGGGGAGATACGAGCAGTACTTC.

This clone came up once. This chain joins TRBV29-1 and TRBJ2-3; the match to TRBD2 covers 8 bases. The CDR3 totals 13 residues. The germline V gene has CDR1 SQVTM and CDR2 ANQGSEA. Losses at the gene ends were 3 bases for V and 5 bases for J; bases not matched to a gene: 4. The CDR3 loop is CSVDQRGLDTQYF. CDR3 DNA: TGCAGCGTTGATCAGCGGGGGTTAGATACGCAGTATTTT.

This CDR3 is CASSPGQGGTYEQYF. Written as DNA, the CDR3 is TGTGCCAGCAGCCCAGGACAGGGAGGGACCTACGAGCAGTACTTC. The chain combines TRBV7-9 with TRBJ2-7, with D maybe TRBD1 (8 bases). V was pared by 5 bases and J by 2 bases, with 16 bases between. CDR1 is SEHNR, CDR2 FQNEAQ, per germline (reference sequence). This CDR3 contains 15 residues.

V gene TRBV6-4 combines with J gene TRBJ2-1, with 14 bases identical to TRBD2. CDR3 length equals 17 residues. The germline CDR1 and CDR2 sequences are MRHNA and SNTAGT. Trimming took 2 bases from V and 6 from J; bases not matched to a gene: 6. The CDR3 sequence: CASSDGLGLAGGNEQFF. CDR3 bases: TGTGCCAGCAGTGACGGACTCGGACTAGCGGGAGGCAATGAGCAGTTCTTC.

The chain employs TRBV7-8 and TRBJ1-2, with a weak D call TRBD1 (5 bases). Germline assignment: CDR1 SGHVS and CDR2 FQNEAQ. The CDR3 totals 14 residues. The V end lost 1 base, the J end lost 4 bases, and 10 bases lay between the germline ends. CDR3 sequence: CASSLGRAGYGYTF. CDR3 coding DNA: TGTGCCAGCAGCTTAGGCAGGGCAGGCTATGGCTACACCTTC. The full variable domain, rest sourced from reference TRBV7-8 and TRBJ1-2, is GAGVSQSPRYKVAKRGQDVALRCDPISGHVSLFWYQQALGQGPEFLTYFQNEAQLDKSGLPSDRFFAERPEGSVSTLKIQRTQQEDSAVYLCASSLGRAGYGYTFGSGTRLTVV.

The gene calls are TRBV27 and TRBJ1-2, with D perhaps matching TRBD1 (5 bases). There are 13 residues in the CDR3. V lost 5 bases and J 3 bases, leaving 10 bases between the germline ends. In germline, CDR1 is MNHEY, CDR2 SMNVEV (reference sequence). The CDR3 DNA reads TGTGCCAGCAGTCCACGGGGGTACTATGGCTACACCTTC. Its translation: CASSPRGYYGYTF.

CDR3 loop: CASSLVRVNQETQYF. The CDR3 coding sequence is TGTGCCAGCAGCTTAGTCCGGGTAAACCAAGAGACCCAGTACTTC. V usage is TRBV7-2 and J usage is TRBJ2-5; no firm D call. Germline V CDR1 and CDR2: SGHTA, FQGNSA. The CDR3 is made up of 15 amino acids. V lost 1 base and J 0 bases, leaving 9 bases between the germline ends.

V and J are TRBV11-3 and TRBJ1-1; 10 positions agree with TRBD1. The length of the CDR3 is 17 residues. The germline V gene encodes CDR1 SGHNT and CDR2 YENEEA. The V and J ends lost 6 bases and 4 bases, in that order; junction bases with no gene match: 14. The CDR3 region is CASSLWSWGQGSTEAFF. The CDR3 DNA is TGTGCCAGCAGTTTATGGTCGTGGGGACAGGGGAGCACTGAAGCTTTCTTT.

The CDR3 spells CAISESGTGFEQFF. The DNA for the CDR3 is TGTGCCATCAGTGAGTCGGGGACGGGATTCGAGCAGTTCTTC. This chain links TRBV10-3 with TRBJ2-1; D is tentatively TRBD1 or TRBD2 (5 bases each). Trimming removed 0 bases at V and 10 bases at J, with 13 bases between. The germline CDR1 and CDR2 sequences are ENHRY and SYGVKD. This CDR3 comprises 14 residues.

The chain recombines TRBV11-2 with TRBJ1-1; D gene uncertain. The length of the CDR3 is 14 residues. The V end lost 1 base, the J end lost 3 bases, and 9 bases lay between the germline ends. Germline V gene data show CDR1 as SGHAT and CDR2 as FQNNGV. The CDR3 sequence is CASSLGAWDTEAFF. CDR3 DNA: TGTGCCAGCAGCTTAGGGGCGTGGGACACTGAAGCTTTCTTT.

In regard to this clone: In the same sample, other DNA sequences code for this CDR3. The rearrangement uses TRBV7-9 and TRBJ1-4; TRBD1 matches at 10 bases. Germline CDR1 is SEHNR and CDR2 is FQNEAQ (reference sequence). With 3 bases clipped from V and 5 bases from J, the junction kept 0 bases outside the gene matches. CDR3 length: 14 amino acids. Here the CDR3 DNA reads TGTGCCAGCAGCTTGGGACAGGGGAATGAAAAACTGTTTTTT. As protein: CASSLGQGNEKLFF.

The chain employs TRBV18 and TRBJ2-7, with 9 positions matching TRBD1. Germline trimming cut 6 bases from V and 2 bases from J; bases unmatched to any gene: 5. From germline, CDR1 is KGHSH and CDR2 LQKENI. The CDR3 has 14 amino acids. The CDR3: CASSPDRGPYEQYF. Written as DNA, the CDR3 is TGTGCCAGCTCCCCGGACAGGGGACCCTACGAGCAGTACTTC.

The chain carries TRBV10-3 and TRBJ2-1; D unresolved. Deletions cut 0 bases from V and 8 bases from J, with 8 bases between. Germline V CDR1 and CDR2: ENHRY, SYGVKD. The CDR3 length is 13 residues. The CDR3 spells CAISESKVDEQFF. CDR3 sequence (DNA): TGTGCCATCAGTGAGTCGAAGGTAGATGAGCAGTTCTTC.

This clone was found many times. Other DNA sequences within the sample encode an identical CDR3. The J gene is TRBJ1-6, the V gene TRBV2; 7 bases match TRBD1. Germline lookup yields CDR1 SNHLY and CDR2 FYNNEI. V lost 5 bases, J lost 7 bases, and 5 bases stayed unmatched. CDR3 length equals 14 residues. CDR3 amino acids: CASSYRGPNSPLHF. CDR3 DNA: TGTGCCAGCAGTTACAGGGGTCCCAATTCACCCCTCCACTTT.